This T cell receptor (beta chain) stems from a study of T cells in Graves' hyperthyroidism and ophthalmopathy. The overall study: Once the initial diagnosis was made, peripheral blood was obtained before any treatment. Findings and caveats of the study: Most expanded thyroid clonotypes above 0.001 also appeared in blood.

Trimming removed 0 bases at V and 3 bases at J, with 12 bases between. The length of the CDR3 is 15 residues. The V gene's germline CDR1 is GTSNPN and CDR2 SVGIG (reference sequence). This clonotype was seen many times. Its antigen is as yet unknown. Template material for amplifying TCR beta CDR3 regions consisted of RNA transcripts. TCR CDR3 regions were first amplified by RT-PCR with HTBI primers. TCRdb reprocessed the multiplex PCR reads via MiXCR and lists one record per CDR3 protein. Counted here are fewer than 700,000 distinct CDR3 sequences, about 15% occurring once; the ten biggest clones make up 17%.

The sample taken for sequencing was blood. This rearrangement joins TRBV30 to TRBJ2-1; D unresolved. The origin of this receptor is a woman under 30 with Graves' ophthalmopathy. The DNA of the CDR3 is TGTGCCTGGAGTGTCAAAGTGGAAGACTACAATGAGCAGTTCTTC. It specifies CAWSVKVEDYNEQFF.